What follows are 7 T cell receptor beta chains derived from one specimen sequenced in a study of cytomegalovirus exposure and HLA in healthy donors. PCR involved 60 Vbeta and 13 Jbeta primers. The assay was immunoSEQ multiplex PCR, and TCRdb's table has in-frame clones only and misses some. The sample includes about 130,000 clones, about three quarters of them seen just once. Sequenced sample: PBMCs. The receptors come from a man between 25 and 39 years old in good health and CMV-seronegative.

A single count supports this clone. The V call is TRBV19, the J call TRBJ2-7; TRBD2 matches 8 bases. J was trimmed by 5 bases and V by 5 bases; bases with no gene match: 14. The germline V gene has CDR1 LNHDA and CDR2 SQIVND (reference sequence). CDR3 length: 16 residues. The CDR3 sequence: CASSSTSRSGGNEQYF. Written as DNA, the CDR3 is TGTGCCAGTAGTTCGACTAGCCGCAGCGGGGGAAACGAGCAGTACTTC.

The CDR3 spells CASSAGTGGQPQHF. The DNA of the CDR3 is TGTGCCAGCAGCGCCGGGACAGGGGGACAGCCCCAGCATTTT. This rearrangement joins TRBV9 to TRBJ1-5; 11 bases line up with TRBD1. The CDR3 loop spans 14 amino acids. Germline-derived CDR1 and CDR2 are SGDLS and YYNGEE. The J segment lost 7 bases and the V segment lost 3 bases, leaving 3 bases of the junction unmatched.

This clone showed up just once. The chain has TRBV7-6 and TRBJ2-7; no clear D gene. Germline V gives CDR1 SGHVS, CDR2 FNYEAQ. The CDR3 has 12 amino acids. The ends were cut back, 3 bases at V and 5 bases at J, with 8 bases in the middle. The CDR3 loop reads CASSLTSHEQYF. DNA for the CDR3: TGTGCCAGCAGCTTGACATCCCACGAGCAGTACTTC.

A word on this clone: The identical CDR3 is also encoded by other nucleotide sequences in the sample. J is TRBJ1-2 and V is TRBV28, with 10 bases identical to TRBD1. The V gene's germline CDR1 is MDHEN and CDR2 SYDVKM. CDR3 length: 15 amino acids. Trimming removed 6 bases from V and 5 bases from J; junction bases left unmatched: 9. DNA for the CDR3: TGTGCCAGCAGCTATCGGACAGGGGGGAGATATGGCTACACCTTC. It yields the protein CASSYRTGGRYGYTF.

In its sample, this clone was seen a few times. The chain links TRBV10-2 to TRBJ2-1, with D possibly being TRBD2 (7 bases). V dropped 4 bases and J dropped 9 bases, with 19 bases sitting between them. Germline values: CDR1 WSHSY, CDR2 SAAADI. The CDR3 is 15 residues long. The CDR3 DNA sequence: TGCGCCAGCAGTGTTGGGGGGGCCGAGTATACTGAGCAGTTCTTC. This gives the protein CASSVGGAEYTEQFF.

The gene calls are TRBV2 and TRBJ1-1; no clear D gene. Trimming took off 5 bases at V and 3 bases at J, with 7 bases between the two ends. Germline CDR1 and CDR2: SNHLY and FYNNEI. The CDR3 runs to 12 residues. The CDR3 nucleotides read TGTGCCAGCAGTAGCTTGGACACTGAAGCTTTCTTT. It yields the protein CASSSLDTEAFF.

V and J are TRBV10-3 and TRBJ2-3; D is perhaps TRBD1 (6 bases). Germline values: CDR1 ENHRY, CDR2 SYGVKD. The CDR3 loop spans 14 amino acids. Trimming took 6 bases from V and 4 from J, leaving 14 bases between them. The CDR3 sequence: CAIRRTEAADTQYF. Here the CDR3 DNA reads TGTGCCATCAGAAGGACAGAAGCCGCAGATACGCAGTATTTT.